The sequence of this T cell receptor beta chain was determined in a study of graft-versus-host responses after intestinal transplantation. Study summary: The study gave all recipients anti-thymocyte globulin induction, then tacrolimus and steroids for approximately 3 years.

Generated by immunoSEQ multiplex PCR, the TCRdb table keeps only in-frame clones and is missing some. The sample lists about 92,000 clones, 85% to 95% seen once, with roughly 5.6% in the top ten. In germline, CDR1 is SGHAT, CDR2 FQNNGV. Trimming at V came to 1 base and at J to 4 bases, leaving 11 bases not matched to a gene. The CDR3 sequence is 18 residues long. Study-wide points: Allografts carried high graft-versus-host to host-versus-graft clonal ratios in patients having graft-donor T cell macrochimerism. GvH clones surfaced in recipient marrow, some emerging earlier in ileum or blood.

With respect to this clone: The antigen is undetermined.

This TCR derives from a human donor who received an intestinal transplant. The V gene is TRBV11-2, the J gene TRBJ2-1; 9 nucleotides match TRBD2. Source: unstimulated CD8+ T cells sorted from spleen or lymph node cells, taken before intestinal transplant. In DNA, the CDR3 is TGTGCCAGCAGCTTAGGCGGTCCCGGGACTAGCCCATACAATGAGCAGTTCTTC. As protein: CASSLGGPGTSPYNEQFF.